This T cell receptor beta chain was found in a study of blood T cell repertoires in COVID-19. Study-level background: Spain, Italy and the United States supplied samples that represented acute and convalescent COVID-19. Nucleic acid was either cDNA or gDNA, and it came from T cells, B-cell-depleted T cells, or PBMCs.

Authors' analysis steps: Reference gene primer amplification gave estimated nucleated cell counts. The method was immunoSEQ multiplex PCR; TCRdb's version includes in-frame clones alone and lacks a portion of them. V and J calls and clone size are as listed in that table; D and trimming were resolved from the DNA. This sample has about 55,000 clones, with 88% found just once. This CDR3 has 15 amino acids. The germline CDR1 and CDR2 sequences are KGHSH and LQKENI. V shed 3 bases and J 6 bases; nucleotides not matched to a gene: 5. The source material was peripheral blood. This sequence originates from a man in his fifties or sixties with active COVID-19. This chain uses TRBV18 with TRBJ2-1, with TRBD1 matching 10 bases. The CDR3, as DNA: TGTGCCAGCTCACCTGGACAGGGGGAAATCAATGAGCAGTTCTTC. Translating it yields CASSPGQGEINEQFF.